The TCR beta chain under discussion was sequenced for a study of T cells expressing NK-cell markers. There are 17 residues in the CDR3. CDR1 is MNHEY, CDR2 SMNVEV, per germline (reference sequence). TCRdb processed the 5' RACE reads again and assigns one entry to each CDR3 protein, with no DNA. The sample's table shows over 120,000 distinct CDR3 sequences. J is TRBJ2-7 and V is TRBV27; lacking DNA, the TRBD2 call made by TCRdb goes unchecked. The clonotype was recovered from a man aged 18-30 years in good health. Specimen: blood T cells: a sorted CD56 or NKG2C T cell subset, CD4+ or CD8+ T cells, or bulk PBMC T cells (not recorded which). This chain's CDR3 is CASNPGLAGGFPYEQYF.